Below are 5 T cell receptor beta chains sequenced from a single sample in a study of identical twins. TCRdb recomputed calls from the 5' RACE reads with MiXCR, one row per CDR3 protein. Among some 320,000 distinct CDR3 sequences listed, about 12% were seen once. Another study also made use of these data, one on yellow fever vaccine responses in identical twins.

Sequenced sample: CD8+ T cells sorted from blood. These TCRs come from a woman between 18 and 29 years old in good health.

This rearrangement joins TRBV2 to TRBJ2-1; a possible D gene is TRBD2 (5 bases). This CDR3 spans 17 amino acids. Germline CDR1 reads SNHLY; CDR2 reads FYNNEI. The V end was cut by 3 bases, the J end by 0 bases, with 15 bases between. This chain's CDR3 is CASSESVERTSYNEQFF. CDR3 sequence (DNA): TGTGCCAGCAGTGAGTCAGTAGAGCGGACCTCCTACAATGAGCAGTTCTTC.

This clonotype was seen a single time. V usage is TRBV28 and J usage is TRBJ2-2; D is perhaps TRBD1 (5 bases). The CDR3 spans 13 residues. The V end was cut by 3 bases, the J end by 9 bases, with 11 bases between. Per the germline V gene, CDR1 is MDHEN and CDR2 is SYDVKM. Here the CDR3 DNA reads TGTGCCAGCAGTTTTGGTCAGGGCTGGGAGCTGTTTTTT. Its protein is CASSFGQGWELFF.

This sequence joins TRBV6-5 and TRBJ2-2; possible D gene TRBD2, 5 bases. CDR1 MNHEY and CDR2 SVGAGI come from the germline V gene. Deletions cut 2 bases from V and 6 bases from J, with 13 bases between. This CDR3 is built from 15 residues. The CDR3 reads CASSYALDGAGELFF. CDR3 nucleotides: TGTGCCAGCAGTTACGCCCTGGACGGGGCCGGGGAGCTGTTTTTT.

This clonotype was counted a few times. The V gene is TRBV7-6, the J gene TRBJ1-1; D gene ambiguous. V lost 2 bases to trimming and J lost 3 bases, with 10 bases between them. Germline V gene lookup returns CDR1 SGHVS and CDR2 FNYEAQ. The CDR3 runs to 14 residues. The CDR3 region is CASSLTIADTEAFF. DNA of the CDR3: TGTGCCAGCAGCTTAACTATTGCCGACACTGAAGCTTTCTTT.

This clonotype was observed a few times. V and J are TRBV27 and TRBJ2-3, with 7 nucleotides matching TRBD2. This CDR3 is built from 16 residues. Unmatched junction bases numbered 7, after V lost 3 bases and J lost 1 base. From germline, CDR1 is MNHEY and CDR2 SMNVEV (reference sequence). The CDR3 sequence: CASSFRVAGRTDTQYF. CDR3 DNA sequence: TGTGCCAGCAGTTTCCGCGTAGCGGGCCGCACAGATACGCAGTATTTT.